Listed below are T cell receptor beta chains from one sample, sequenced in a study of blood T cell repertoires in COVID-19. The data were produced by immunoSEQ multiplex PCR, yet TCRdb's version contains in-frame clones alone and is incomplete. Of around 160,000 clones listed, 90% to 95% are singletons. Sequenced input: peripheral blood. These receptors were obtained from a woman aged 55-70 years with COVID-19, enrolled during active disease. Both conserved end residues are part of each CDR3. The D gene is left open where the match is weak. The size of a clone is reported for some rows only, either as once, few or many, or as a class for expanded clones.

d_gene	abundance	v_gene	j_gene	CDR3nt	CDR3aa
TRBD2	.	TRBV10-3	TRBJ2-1	TGTGCCATCAGTGACCCAACCGGGGGGACCAGCTCCTACAATGAGCAGTTCTTC	CAISDPTGGTSSYNEQFF
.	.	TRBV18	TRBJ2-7	TGTGCCAGCTCACCACCGAGGACAGTCTACGAGCAGTACTTC	CASSPPRTVYEQYF
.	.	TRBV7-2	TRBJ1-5	TGTGCCAGCAGCTCCGTTAGCGGTAGCAATCAGCCCCAGCATTTT	CASSSVSGSNQPQHF
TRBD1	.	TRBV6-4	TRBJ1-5	TGTGCCAGCAGTGTGGACAGGGAAACCAATCAGCCCCAGCATTTT	CASSVDRETNQPQHF
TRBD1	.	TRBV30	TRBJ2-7	TGTGCCTGGATAGACAGGGGCTACGAGCAGTACTTC	CAWIDRGYEQYF
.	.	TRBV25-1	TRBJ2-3	TGTGCCAGCAGTGAATGGGGGCCAGGTACGCAGTATTTT	CASSEWGPGTQYF
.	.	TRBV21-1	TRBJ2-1	TGTGCCAGCAGCTGTAGGACTAGCGGGGGGGGAGGCTCCTACAATGAGCAGTTCTTC	CASSCRTSGGGGSYNEQFF
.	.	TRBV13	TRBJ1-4	TGTGCCAGCAGCTTATTAGGGGCAGCTGAAAAACTGTTTTTT	CASSLLGAAEKLFF
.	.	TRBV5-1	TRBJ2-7	TGCGCCAGCAGCCTAGCAGGGCGCCGGGAGGAGCAGTACTTC	CASSLAGRREEQYF
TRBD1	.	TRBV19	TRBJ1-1	TGTGCCAGTAGTATAGACAGGGGGATGGGGTTGAACACTGAAGCTTTCTTT	CASSIDRGMGLNTEAFF
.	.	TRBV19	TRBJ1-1	TGTGCCAGTTCATGGGGCAGGGAGGAAATGAACACTGAAGCTTTCTTT	CASSWGREEMNTEAFF
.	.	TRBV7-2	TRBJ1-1	TGTGCCAGCAGCCCCCGGGGCGGGGTCGCTGAAGCTTTCTTT	CASSPRGGVAEAFF
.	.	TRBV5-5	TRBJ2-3	TGTGCCAGCAGCTTGAGACAGGACAGCACAGATACGCAGTATTTT	CASSLRQDSTDTQYF
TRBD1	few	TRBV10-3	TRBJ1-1	TGTGCCATCAGGACAGGGACCTCCTCCCTTGAAGCTTTCTTT	CAIRTGTSSLEAFF
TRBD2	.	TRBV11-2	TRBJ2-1	TGTGCCAGCAGCTTCGGGACTAGCGGGGGGAATGAGCAGTTCTTC	CASSFGTSGGNEQFF
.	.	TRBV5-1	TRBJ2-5	TGCGCCAGCAGCTTGGCCAGTGGGGCCGCTCGGTTGGGGACCCAGTACTTC	CASSLASGAARLGTQYF
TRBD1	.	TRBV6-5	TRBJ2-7	TGTGCCAGCAGTTACGGGACAGGCCCACACTACGAGCAGTACTTC	CASSYGTGPHYEQYF